The present T cell receptor (beta chain) was sequenced within a study of shared clonotypes between healthy human individuals. The study, taken as a whole, reports: Four donors shared about 4.8% of their naive CD4 clonotypes.

The assay was immunoSEQ multiplex PCR, and TCRdb's table has in-frame clones only and misses some. The profile shows 2 million to 2.5 million clones, just over 90% of them singletons. Unmatched junction bases numbered 5, after V lost 3 bases and J lost 2 bases. The CDR3 has 15 residues. The germline V gene has CDR1 SGDLS and CDR2 YYNGEE. Naive CD8 cells lacked CD45RO, underwent positive selection for CCR7 and left out terminally differentiated effector memory CD45RA+ cells. Note on this clone: Its antigen remains unknown.

Sequenced: naive CD8+ T cells from PBMCs. The receptor was isolated from a man between 18 and 29 years old in good health. Some clones in this sample may be carry-over from other donors' samples. The V gene is TRBV9, the J gene TRBJ1-2; 9 positions match TRBD1. In nucleotides, the CDR3 is TGTGCCAGCAGCGCTGGACAGGGGTTCAACTATGGCTACACCTTC. It yields the protein CASSAGQGFNYGYTF. Together with reference TRBV9 and TRBJ1-2, the CDR3 gives the full variable domain: DSGVTQTPKHLITATGQRVTLRCSPRSGDLSVYWYQQSLDQGLQFLIQYYNGEERAKGNILERFSAQQFPDLHSELNLSSLELGDSALYFCASSAGQGFNYGYTFGSGTRLTVV.